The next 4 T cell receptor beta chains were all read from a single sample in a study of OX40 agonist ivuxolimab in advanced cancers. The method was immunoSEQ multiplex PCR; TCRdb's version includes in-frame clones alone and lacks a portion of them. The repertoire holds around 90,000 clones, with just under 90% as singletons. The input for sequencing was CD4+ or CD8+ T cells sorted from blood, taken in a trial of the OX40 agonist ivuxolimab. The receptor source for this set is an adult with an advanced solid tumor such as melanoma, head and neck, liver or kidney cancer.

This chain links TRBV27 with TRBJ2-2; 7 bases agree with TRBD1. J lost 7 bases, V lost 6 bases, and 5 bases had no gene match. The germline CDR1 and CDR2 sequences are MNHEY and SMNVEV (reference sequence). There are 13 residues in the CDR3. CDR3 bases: TGTGCCAGCAGGGGACAGTACGACGGGGAGCTGTTTTTT. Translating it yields CASRGQYDGELFF.

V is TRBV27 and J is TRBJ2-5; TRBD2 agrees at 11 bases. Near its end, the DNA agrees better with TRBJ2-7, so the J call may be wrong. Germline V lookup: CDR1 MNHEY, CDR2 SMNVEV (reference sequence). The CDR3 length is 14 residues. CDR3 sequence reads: CASSPSGRSYEQYF. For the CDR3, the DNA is TGTGCCAGCAGCCCTAGCGGGAGGTCCTACGAGCAGTACTTC.

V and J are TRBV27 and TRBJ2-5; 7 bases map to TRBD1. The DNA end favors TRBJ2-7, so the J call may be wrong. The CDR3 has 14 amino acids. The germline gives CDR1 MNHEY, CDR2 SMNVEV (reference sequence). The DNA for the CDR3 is TGTGCCAGCAGTTCGGGACAGAACGCTTACGAGCAGTACTTC. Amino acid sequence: CASSSGQNAYEQYF.

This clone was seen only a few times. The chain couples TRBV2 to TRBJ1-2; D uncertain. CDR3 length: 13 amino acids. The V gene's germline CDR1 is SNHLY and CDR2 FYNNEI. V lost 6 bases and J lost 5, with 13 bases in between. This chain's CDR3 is CASRAEGIYGYTF. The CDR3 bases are TGTGCCAGCAGGGCCGAAGGGATTTATGGCTACACCTTC.